This T cell receptor beta chain was recorded in a study of T-cell memory formation after mild COVID-19. Regarding the study as a whole: Some SARS-CoV-2-responding clones were already detected in memory before infection.

Researchers used 5'RACE with constant-segment primers to make TCR alpha and TCR beta cDNA libraries that carry sample barcodes and UMIs. TCRdb re-analysed the 5' RACE reads in MiXCR, keeping a single row per CDR3 protein. The sample has about 140,000 distinct CDR3 sequences; roughly 15% are singletons. Germline-derived CDR1 and CDR2 are SGHAT and FQNNGV. V lost 5 bases, J lost 7 bases, and 21 bases lay in between. The length of the CDR3 is 16 residues. This clonotype has a handful of counts. Its target is unknown. Sequencing was performed on PBMCs or a T cell subset sorted from them (not recorded which). This clonotype was obtained from an adult woman who had mild COVID-19 (a few samples of this study predate the infection). Cell type and time point are not known. This chain joins TRBV11-2 and TRBJ2-1; D might be TRBD1 (5 bases). In nucleotides, the CDR3 is TGTGCCAGCAGCCGACCATTGGAAGGGGTAGTTAATGAGCAGTTCTTC. Residues: CASSRPLEGVVNEQFF.